This T cell receptor beta chain came from a study of human T cells and chemical hapten exposure. Study details: Per-sample variation in TCR yield stemmed mainly from small pooled library volume differences.

The time point was: pre-sensitization, week 0. Noted treatment: therapeutic diphenylcyclopropenone sensitization with weekly scalp DPC. Patients had alopecia, were aged 18 to 70, and were not pregnant. Someone pulled total RNA out of unfractionated whole blood. The length of the CDR3 is 16 residues. V dropped 9 bases and J dropped 0 bases, with 20 bases sitting between them. MiXCR was run by TCRdb on the RACE reads, yielding one entry per CDR3 protein. The sample carries tens of thousands of distinct CDR3 sequences, approximately 6.7% recorded once. This clonotype was observed at least ten times. This TCR came from a woman in her twenties or thirties with alopecia areata. Some clones in this sample may be carry-over from other donors' samples. The material was whole blood, obtained in connection with sensitization to the hapten diphenylcyclopropenone (DPC). The chain joins TRBV12-3 or TRBV12-4 to TRBJ1-1; D possibly corresponds to TRBD1 (5 bases). CDR3 nucleotides: TGTGCCAGTGCGCGGGACCCTCAAACCTTGAACACTGAAGCTTTCTTT. Translation gives CASARDPQTLNTEAFF.